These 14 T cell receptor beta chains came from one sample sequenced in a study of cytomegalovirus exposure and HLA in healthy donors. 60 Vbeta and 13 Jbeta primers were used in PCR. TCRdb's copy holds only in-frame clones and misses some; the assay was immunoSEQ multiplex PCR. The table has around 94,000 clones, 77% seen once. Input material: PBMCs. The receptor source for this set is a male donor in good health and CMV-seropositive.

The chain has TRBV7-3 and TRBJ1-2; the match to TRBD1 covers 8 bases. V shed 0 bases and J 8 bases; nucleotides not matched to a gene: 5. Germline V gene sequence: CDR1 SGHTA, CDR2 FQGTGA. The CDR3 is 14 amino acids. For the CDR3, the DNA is TGTGCCAGCAGCTTAACGTCAGGGGGCGGCGGCTACACCTTC. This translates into CASSLTSGGGGYTF.

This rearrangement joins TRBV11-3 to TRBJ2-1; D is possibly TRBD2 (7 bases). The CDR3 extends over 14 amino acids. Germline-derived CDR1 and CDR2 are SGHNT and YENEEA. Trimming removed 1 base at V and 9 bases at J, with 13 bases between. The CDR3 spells CASSLVTGRGEQFF. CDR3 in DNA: TGTGCCAGCAGCTTAGTAACAGGGAGGGGTGAGCAGTTCTTC.

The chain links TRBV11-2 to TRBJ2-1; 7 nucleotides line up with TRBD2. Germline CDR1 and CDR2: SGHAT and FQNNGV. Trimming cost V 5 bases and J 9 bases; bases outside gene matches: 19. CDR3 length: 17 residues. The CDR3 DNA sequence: TGTGCCAGCAGCCTAATAGGGCTAGCGGATTCGAACGGTGAGCAGTTCTTC. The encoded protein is CASSLIGLADSNGEQFF.

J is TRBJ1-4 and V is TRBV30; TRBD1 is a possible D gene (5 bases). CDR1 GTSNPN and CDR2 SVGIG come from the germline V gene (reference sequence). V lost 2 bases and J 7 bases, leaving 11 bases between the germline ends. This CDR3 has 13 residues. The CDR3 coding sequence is TGTGCCTGGAGTACTGGGGGAGGTGAAAAACTGTTTTTT. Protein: CAWSTGGGEKLFF.

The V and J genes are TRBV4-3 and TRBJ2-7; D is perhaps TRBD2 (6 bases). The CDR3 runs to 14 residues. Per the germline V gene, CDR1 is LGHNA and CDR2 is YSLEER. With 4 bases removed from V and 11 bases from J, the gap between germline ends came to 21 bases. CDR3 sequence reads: CASSPGEGSPQEYF. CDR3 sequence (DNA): TGCGCCAGCAGCCCGGGAGAAGGCTCCCCCCAGGAGTACTTC.

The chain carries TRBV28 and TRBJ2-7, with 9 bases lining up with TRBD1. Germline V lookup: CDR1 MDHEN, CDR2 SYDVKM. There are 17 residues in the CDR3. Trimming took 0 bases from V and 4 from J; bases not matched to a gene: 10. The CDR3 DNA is TGTGCCAGCAGTTTATGGGGGGGACAGGGAACTCTGTACGAGCAGTACTTC. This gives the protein CASSLWGGQGTLYEQYF.

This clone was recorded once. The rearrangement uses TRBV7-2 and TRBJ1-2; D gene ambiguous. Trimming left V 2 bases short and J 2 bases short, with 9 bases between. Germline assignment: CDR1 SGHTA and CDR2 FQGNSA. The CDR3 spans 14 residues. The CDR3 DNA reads TGTGCCAGCAGCTTATCGACATCAAACTATGGCTACACCTTC. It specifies CASSLSTSNYGYTF.

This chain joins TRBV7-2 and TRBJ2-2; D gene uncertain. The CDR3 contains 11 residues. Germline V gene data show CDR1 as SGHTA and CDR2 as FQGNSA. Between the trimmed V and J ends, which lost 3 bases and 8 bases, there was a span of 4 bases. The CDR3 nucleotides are TGTGCCAGCAGCTTCGGGGGGGAGCTGTTTTTT. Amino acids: CASSFGGELFF.

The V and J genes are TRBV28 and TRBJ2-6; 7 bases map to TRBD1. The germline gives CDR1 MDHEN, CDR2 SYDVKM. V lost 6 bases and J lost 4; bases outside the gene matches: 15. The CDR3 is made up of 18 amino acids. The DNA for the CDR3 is TGTGCCAGCAGCTCCCCGGCAGGGGGTTTGGCCGGGGCCAACGTCCTGACTTTC. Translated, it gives CASSSPAGGLAGANVLTF.

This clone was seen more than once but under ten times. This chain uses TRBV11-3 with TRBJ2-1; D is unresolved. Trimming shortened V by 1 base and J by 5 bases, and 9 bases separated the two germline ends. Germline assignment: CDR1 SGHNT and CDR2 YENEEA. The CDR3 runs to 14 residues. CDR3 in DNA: TGTGCCAGCAGCTTAGGCGTTCTCGACAATGAGCAGTTCTTC. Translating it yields CASSLGVLDNEQFF.

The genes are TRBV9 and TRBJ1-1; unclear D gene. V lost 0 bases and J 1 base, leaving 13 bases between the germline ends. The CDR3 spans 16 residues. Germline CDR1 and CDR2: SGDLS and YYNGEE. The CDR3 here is CASSVESGRRNTEAFF. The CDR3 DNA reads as TGTGCCAGCAGCGTAGAGTCGGGGAGGCGGAACACTGAAGCTTTCTTT.

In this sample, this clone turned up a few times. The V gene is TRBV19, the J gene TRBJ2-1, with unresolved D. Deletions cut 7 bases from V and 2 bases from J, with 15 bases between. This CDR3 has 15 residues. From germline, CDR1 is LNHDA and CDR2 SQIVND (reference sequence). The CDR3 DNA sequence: TGTGCCAGTACCATTTCGATGGGCCCCTACAATGAGCAGTTCTTC. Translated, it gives CASTISMGPYNEQFF. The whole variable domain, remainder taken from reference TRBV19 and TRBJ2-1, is DGGITQSPKYLFRKEGQNVTLSCEQNLNHDAMYWYRQDPGQGLRLIYYSQIVNDFQKGDIAEGYSVSREKKESFPLTVTSAQKNPTAFYLCASTISMGPYNEQFFGPGTRLTVL.

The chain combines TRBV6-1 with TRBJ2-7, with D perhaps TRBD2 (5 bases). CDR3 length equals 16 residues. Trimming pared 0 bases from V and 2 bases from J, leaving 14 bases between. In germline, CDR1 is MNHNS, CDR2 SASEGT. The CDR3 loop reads CASSEAGVVHTYEQYF. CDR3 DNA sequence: TGTGCCAGCAGTGAAGCGGGAGTAGTACACACCTACGAGCAGTACTTC.

This CDR3 reads CASSYGTLPMNTEAFF. The CDR3 bases are TGTGCCAGCAGTTACGGGACACTCCCTATGAACACTGAAGCTTTCTTT. The V call is TRBV6-5, the J call TRBJ1-1; D possibly corresponds to TRBD1 (6 bases). CDR1 is MNHEY, CDR2 SVGAGI, per germline. Trimming removed 2 bases at V and 0 bases at J, with 13 bases between. CDR3 size: 16 residues.